Each of the 19 T cell receptor beta chains below was sequenced from the same sample in a study of CD8+ T cells in alopecia areata. Investigators isolated RNA and reverse transcribed it into cDNA to act as the sequencing template. Sequencing used immunoSEQ multiplex PCR; TCRdb keeps in-frame clones, though not all of them. The repertoire holds around 34,000 clones, 45% to 60% seen once, with under 40% in the top ten. The specimen sequenced was NKG2D-high CD8+ T cells sorted from blood. The receptors were gathered from a human donor with alopecia areata.

In this sample, this clone turned up once. This chain joins TRBV28 and TRBJ2-4, with 9 nucleotides matching TRBD2. The J segment lost 6 bases and the V segment lost 3 bases, leaving 12 bases of the junction unmatched. The CDR3 length is 17 residues. CDR1 is MDHEN and CDR2 is SYDVKM in the germline V gene. Written as DNA, the CDR3 is TGTGCCAGCAGTTTGGTAGCGGGAGCGATGTTCAGAAACATTCAGTACTTC. Protein sequence: CASSLVAGAMFRNIQYF.

CDR3 loop: CASSTRPRGGYTF. CDR3 DNA: TGTGCCAGCAGCACCAGACCCAGAGGGGGCTACACCTTC. The V gene is TRBV7-9, the J gene TRBJ1-2; D remains unclear. Trimming took off 5 bases at V and 8 bases at J, with 15 bases between the two ends. From germline, CDR1 is SEHNR and CDR2 FQNEAQ (reference sequence). This CDR3 has 13 amino acids.

This clone appeared a few times. The chain couples TRBV7-2 to TRBJ2-5; D is perhaps TRBD2 (6 bases). Germline CDR1 is SGHTA and CDR2 is FQGNSA. This CDR3 comprises 16 residues. V was shortened by 5 bases and J by 0 bases, with 16 bases between the two germline ends. The CDR3 protein is CASSTGTSPYQETQYF. CDR3 sequence (DNA): TGTGCCAGCAGCACCGGAACTAGCCCGTACCAAGAGACCCAGTACTTC.

The chain uses TRBV7-9 and TRBJ2-7; TRBD2 matches 9 bases. CDR1 is SEHNR, CDR2 FQNEAQ, per germline (reference sequence). This CDR3 contains 15 residues. After removal of 0 bases from V and 5 bases from J, the junction contained 5 bases not matched to a gene. The CDR3 DNA is TGTGCCAGCAGCTTAGCTAGCGGGAGTTTAGACGAGCAGTACTTC. Translated, it gives CASSLASGSLDEQYF.

The rearrangement uses TRBV7-9 and TRBJ2-7; tentatively, D is TRBD1 (6 bases). Germline-derived CDR1 and CDR2 are SEHNR and FQNEAQ (reference sequence). Deletions cut 4 bases from V and 5 bases from J, with 12 bases between. There are 13 residues in the CDR3. The CDR3 spells CASSYRQVNEQYF. The CDR3, as DNA: TGTGCCAGCAGCTACCGACAGGTAAACGAGCAGTACTTC.

The chain couples TRBV4-3 to TRBJ2-7; D not certain. This CDR3 is built from 13 residues. The V gene lost 4 bases and the J gene lost 8 bases, with 15 bases spanning the gap. CDR1 LGHNA and CDR2 YSLEER come from the germline V gene. The CDR3 loop reads CASSPISGAKQYF. CDR3 coding DNA: TGCGCCAGCAGCCCCATCTCTGGTGCCAAGCAGTACTTC.

This chain joins TRBV28 and TRBJ2-7; D uncertain. This CDR3 is 11 amino acids long. Germline values: CDR1 MDHEN, CDR2 SYDVKM. Trimming took off 2 bases at V and 8 bases at J, with 7 bases between the two ends. CDR3 sequence reads: CASSLRRKQYF. In nucleotides, the CDR3 is TGTGCCAGCAGTTTAAGGCGGAAGCAGTACTTC.

This clone was seen only a few times. The chain carries TRBV29-1 and TRBJ1-2; unclear D gene. V lost 1 base and J 2 bases, leaving 8 bases between the germline ends. The CDR3 contains 13 residues. In germline, CDR1 is SQVTM, CDR2 ANQGSEA. The CDR3 here is CSVEVKRNYGYTF. DNA of the CDR3: TGCAGCGTTGAAGTAAAGAGAAACTATGGCTACACCTTC.

The genes are TRBV11-2 and TRBJ2-7; maybe TRBD1 (6 bases). Germline-derived CDR1 and CDR2 are SGHAT and FQNNGV. Trimming took 3 bases from V and 6 from J, leaving 18 bases between them. The CDR3 consists of 15 residues. The CDR3 coding sequence is TGTGCCAGCAGCTTTAGGGAAACAGGGTCGGTCGAGCAGTACTTC. Translation gives CASSFRETGSVEQYF.

The rearrangement uses TRBV9 and TRBJ2-4, with D possibly matching TRBD2 (5 bases). CDR3 length: 15 amino acids. CDR1 is SGDLS and CDR2 is YYNGEE in the germline V gene. V was shortened by 4 bases and J by 2 bases, with 13 bases between the two germline ends. DNA of the CDR3: TGTGCCAGCAGCTCCAACGGGGTAACCAAAAACATTCAGTACTTC. This encodes CASSSNGVTKNIQYF.

The chain links TRBV7-6 to TRBJ2-5; TRBD2 aligns across 13 bases. V was clipped by 5 bases and J by 4 bases; unmatched bases: 4. Germline CDR1 is SGHVS and CDR2 is FNYEAQ. There are 15 residues in the CDR3. The CDR3 protein is CASSLRTSGRETQYF. In DNA, the CDR3 is TGTGCCAGCAGCCTCCGGACTAGCGGGAGAGAGACCCAGTACTTC.

The chain uses TRBV9 and TRBJ2-7, with D perhaps being TRBD1 or TRBD2 (5 bases each). V was shortened by 1 base and J by 3 bases, with 14 bases between the two germline ends. This CDR3 region has 15 residues. Per germline, CDR1 SGDLS and CDR2 YYNGEE. The CDR3 region is CASSVSSGPLYEQYF. The CDR3 coding sequence is TGTGCCAGCAGCGTATCGTCGGGGCCCCTCTACGAGCAGTACTTC.

V and J are TRBV2 and TRBJ2-7; D ambiguous. CDR3 length: 10 amino acids. Germline lookup yields CDR1 SNHLY and CDR2 FYNNEI. V was cut by 4 bases and J by 7 bases, with 5 bases left in between. CDR3 sequence (DNA): TGTGCCAGCAGTGGCAGGGAGCAGTACTTC. This sequence encodes CASSGREQYF.

This clone came up a few times. The J gene is TRBJ2-5, the V gene TRBV6-5, with D perhaps given as TRBD1 or TRBD2 (6 bases each). Germline-derived CDR1 and CDR2 are MNHEY and SVGAGI. The CDR3 runs to 15 residues. V was shortened by 4 bases and J by 7 bases, with 19 bases between the two germline ends. For the CDR3, the DNA is TGTGCCAGCAGTTCCCCCTCGGGGGCCAAGGGGACCCAGTACTTC. Translation: CASSSPSGAKGTQYF.

J is TRBJ2-7 and V is TRBV5-1, with D perhaps TRBD1 or TRBD2 (5 bases each). Between the trimmed V and J ends, which lost 6 bases and 0 bases, there was a span of 13 bases. The length of the CDR3 is 14 residues. Germline V gene sequence: CDR1 SGHRS, CDR2 YFSETQ. The CDR3 here is CASNNPGTSYEQYF. As DNA, the CDR3 is TGCGCCAGCAACAATCCCGGGACCTCCTACGAGCAGTACTTC.

In this sample, this clone turned up once. V usage is TRBV7-8 and J usage is TRBJ2-7; TRBD1 aligns across 11 bases. J gave up 0 bases and V 5 bases, and 3 bases lay outside the gene matches. The CDR3 consists of 15 residues. The germline gives CDR1 SGHVS, CDR2 FQNEAQ. The DNA of the CDR3 is TGTGCCAGCAGCCCCGGGACAGGGGGCTCCTACGAGCAGTACTTC. Its protein product is CASSPGTGGSYEQYF.

This chain uses TRBV28 with TRBJ1-1, with 9 bases fitting TRBD1. This CDR3 spans 14 amino acids. Germline V gene lookup returns CDR1 MDHEN and CDR2 SYDVKM. After removal of 2 bases from V and 4 bases from J, the junction contained 2 bases not matched to a gene. In DNA form, the CDR3 reads TGTGCCAGCAGTTTAGACAGGGGGGTCACTGAAGCTTTCTTT. It specifies CASSLDRGVTEAFF.

This chain links TRBV7-2 with TRBJ2-1, with 8 bases fitting TRBD1. Germline V gives CDR1 SGHTA, CDR2 FQGNSA. There are 16 residues in the CDR3. The junction had 14 bases not matched to a gene; V was cut back by 5 bases and J by 8 bases. CDR3 in amino acids: CASSLQARGPSDEQFF. The DNA of the CDR3 is TGTGCCAGCAGCCTACAGGCCAGGGGGCCCTCCGATGAGCAGTTCTTC.

J is TRBJ2-7 and V is TRBV5-6; 11 bases are a match to TRBD1. CDR1 and CDR2 (germline): SGHDT, YYEEEE. V trimming: 2 bases; J trimming: 4 bases; junction bases outside the gene matches: 5. This CDR3 is 15 amino acids long. CDR3 nucleotides: TGTGCCAGCAGCTTAAGGACAGGGGGCAGGTACGAGCAGTACTTC. Residues: CASSLRTGGRYEQYF.